Included here is one T cell receptor (beta chain) sequence, with context. Its antigen remains unknown. The DNA input per sorted-subset replicate PCR was approximately 210 ng, corresponding to some 33,000 T cell genomes. Assay used: immunoSEQ multiplex PCR; TCRdb lists only in-frame clones, some missing. This table holds some 1,900,000 clones, about 95% found once. Naivety among CD8 cells was defined by CD45RO negativity and positive CCR7 selection, thereby excluding terminally differentiated effector memory CD45RA+ cells. This entry belongs to a study of shared clonotypes between healthy human individuals. General study points: Some clonotypes were shared by all four sorted-subset donors, while others were not shared. The non-shared ones had lower generation probabilities than the shared ones.

Germline CDR1 is SGHDT and CDR2 is YYEEEE. V was pared by 3 bases and J by 2 bases, with 11 bases between. The CDR3 spans 14 residues. V is TRBV5-6 and J is TRBJ2-5, with D possibly TRBD2 on 6 matching bases. What was sequenced was naive CD8+ T cells sorted from blood. This clonotype was sampled from a man aged 18-30 years in good health. The CDR3 spells CASSWGSGQETQYF. The CDR3 bases are TGTGCCAGCAGCTGGGGCAGCGGGCAAGAGACCCAGTACTTC. The full variable domain, rest sourced from reference TRBV5-6 and TRBJ2-5, is DAGVTQSPTHLIKTRGQQVTLRCSPKSGHDTVSWYQQALGQGPQFIFQYYEEEERQRGNFPDRFSGHQFPNYSSELNVNALLLGDSALYLCASSWGSGQETQYFGPGTRLLVL.